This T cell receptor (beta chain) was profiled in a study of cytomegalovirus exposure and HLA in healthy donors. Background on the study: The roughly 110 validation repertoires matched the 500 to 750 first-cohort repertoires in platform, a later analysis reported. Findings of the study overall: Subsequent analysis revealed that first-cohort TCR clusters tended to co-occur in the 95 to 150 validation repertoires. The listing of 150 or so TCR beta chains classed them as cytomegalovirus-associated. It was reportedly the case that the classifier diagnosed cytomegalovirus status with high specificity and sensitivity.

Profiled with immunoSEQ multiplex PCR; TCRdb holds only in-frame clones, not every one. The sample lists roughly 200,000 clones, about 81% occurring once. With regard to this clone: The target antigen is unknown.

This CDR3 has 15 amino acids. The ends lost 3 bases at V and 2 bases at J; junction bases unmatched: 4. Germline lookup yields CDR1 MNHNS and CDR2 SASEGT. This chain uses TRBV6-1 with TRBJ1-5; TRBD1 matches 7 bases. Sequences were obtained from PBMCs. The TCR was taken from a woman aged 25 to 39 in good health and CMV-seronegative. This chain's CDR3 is CASSDRQGRNQPQHF. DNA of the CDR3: TGTGCCAGCAGTGATCGACAGGGACGCAATCAGCCCCAGCATTTT.